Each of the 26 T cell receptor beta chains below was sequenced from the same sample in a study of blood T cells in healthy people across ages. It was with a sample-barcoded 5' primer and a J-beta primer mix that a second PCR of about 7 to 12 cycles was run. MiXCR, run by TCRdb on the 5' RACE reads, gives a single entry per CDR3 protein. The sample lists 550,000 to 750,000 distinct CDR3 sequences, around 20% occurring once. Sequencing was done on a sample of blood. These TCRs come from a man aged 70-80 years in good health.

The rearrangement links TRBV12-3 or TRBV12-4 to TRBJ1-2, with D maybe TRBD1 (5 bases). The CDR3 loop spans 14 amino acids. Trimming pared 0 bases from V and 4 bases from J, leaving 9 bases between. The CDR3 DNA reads TGTGCCAGCAGTTTAGCGGGGACTCTCTATGGCTACACCTTC. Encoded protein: CASSLAGTLYGYTF.

The CDR3 DNA reads as TGTGCCACCCCAGTTGGGACCGGGGAGCTGTTTTTT. It translates to CATPVGTGELFF. This sequence joins TRBV7-9 and TRBJ2-2; D not resolved. The CDR3 is 12 amino acids. V dropped 10 bases and J dropped 5 bases, with 11 bases sitting between them. Germline CDR1 and CDR2: SEHNR and FQNEAQ (reference sequence).

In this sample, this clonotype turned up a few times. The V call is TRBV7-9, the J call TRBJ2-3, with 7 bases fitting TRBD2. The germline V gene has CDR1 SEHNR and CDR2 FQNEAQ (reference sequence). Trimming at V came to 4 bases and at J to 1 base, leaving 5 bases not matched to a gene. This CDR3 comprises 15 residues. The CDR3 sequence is CASSSTSDRTDTQYF. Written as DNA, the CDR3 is TGTGCCAGCAGCTCCACTAGCGACCGCACAGATACGCAGTATTTT. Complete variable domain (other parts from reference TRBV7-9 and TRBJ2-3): DTGVSQNPRHKITKRGQNVTFRCDPISEHNRLYWYRQTLGQGPEFLTYFQNEAQLEKSRLLSDRFSAERPKGSFSTLEIQRTEQGDSAMYLCASSSTSDRTDTQYFGPGTRLTVL.

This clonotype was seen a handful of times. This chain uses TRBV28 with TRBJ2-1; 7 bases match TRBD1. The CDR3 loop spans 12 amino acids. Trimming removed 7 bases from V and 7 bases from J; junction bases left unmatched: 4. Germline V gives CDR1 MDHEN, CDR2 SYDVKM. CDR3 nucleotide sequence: TGTGCCAGCACGGGACAGAAGAATGAGCAGTTCTTC. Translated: CASTGQKNEQFF.

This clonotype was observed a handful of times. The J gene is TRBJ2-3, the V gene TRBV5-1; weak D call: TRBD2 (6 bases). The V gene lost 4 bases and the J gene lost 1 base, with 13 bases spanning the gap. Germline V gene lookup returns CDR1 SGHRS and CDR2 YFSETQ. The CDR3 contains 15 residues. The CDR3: CASSPGTLRTDTQYF. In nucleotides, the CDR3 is TGCGCCAGCAGCCCGGGGACTCTTCGCACAGATACGCAGTATTTT. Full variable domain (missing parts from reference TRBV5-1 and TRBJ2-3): KAGVTQTPRYLIKTRGQQVTLSCSPISGHRSVSWYQQTPGQGLQFLFEYFSETQRNKGNFPGRFSGRQFSNSRSEMNVSTLELGDSALYLCASSPGTLRTDTQYFGPGTRLTVL.

The DNA of the CDR3 is TGCGCCAGCAGCCAAGATCCTGCCGGGGTATCCTACAATGAGCAGTTCTTC. Its translation is CASSQDPAGVSYNEQFF. The chain is built from TRBV4-3 and TRBJ2-1; weak D call: TRBD2 (5 bases). CDR1 and CDR2 (germline): LGHNA, YSLEER. Between the trimmed V and J ends, which lost 0 bases and 1 base, there was a span of 13 bases. CDR3 size: 17 residues.

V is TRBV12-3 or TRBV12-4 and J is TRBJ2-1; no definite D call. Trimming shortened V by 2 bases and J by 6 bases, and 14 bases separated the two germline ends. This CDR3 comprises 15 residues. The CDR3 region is CASSLQSVVANEQFF. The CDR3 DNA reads TGTGCCAGCAGTTTACAGTCGGTGGTGGCCAATGAGCAGTTCTTC.

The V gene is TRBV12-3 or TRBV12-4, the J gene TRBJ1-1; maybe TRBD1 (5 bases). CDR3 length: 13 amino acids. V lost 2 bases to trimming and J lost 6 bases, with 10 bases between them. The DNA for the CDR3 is TGTGCCAGCAGTTTACGGGGCCGGGCTGAAGCTTTCTTT. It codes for CASSLRGRAEAFF.

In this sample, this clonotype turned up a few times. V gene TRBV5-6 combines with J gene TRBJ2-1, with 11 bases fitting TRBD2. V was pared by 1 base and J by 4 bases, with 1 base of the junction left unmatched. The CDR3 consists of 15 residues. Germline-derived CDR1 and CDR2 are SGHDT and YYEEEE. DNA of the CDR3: TGTGCCAGCAGCTTGAGGACTAGCGGGTACAATGAGCAGTTCTTC. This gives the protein CASSLRTSGYNEQFF. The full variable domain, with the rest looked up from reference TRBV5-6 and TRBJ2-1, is DAGVTQSPTHLIKTRGQQVTLRCSPKSGHDTVSWYQQALGQGPQFIFQYYEEEERQRGNFPDRFSGHQFPNYSSELNVNALLLGDSALYLCASSLRTSGYNEQFFGPGTRLTVL.

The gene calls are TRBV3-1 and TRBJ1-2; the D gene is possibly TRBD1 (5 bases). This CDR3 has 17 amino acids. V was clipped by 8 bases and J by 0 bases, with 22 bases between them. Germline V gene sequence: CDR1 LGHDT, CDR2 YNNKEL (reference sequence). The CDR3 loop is CASARLSRTPSNYGYTF. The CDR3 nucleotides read TGTGCCAGCGCCAGACTGAGCAGGACACCCTCTAACTATGGCTACACCTTC.

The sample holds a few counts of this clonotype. The CDR3: CASSSGTSGRTDTQYF. The CDR3 DNA reads as TGTGCCAGCAGCTCTGGGACTAGCGGAAGGACAGATACGCAGTATTTT. The chain couples TRBV28 to TRBJ2-3, with 11 nucleotides matching TRBD2. Germline assignment: CDR1 MDHEN and CDR2 SYDVKM. V shed 6 bases and J 3 bases; nucleotides not matched to a gene: 8. CDR3 length equals 16 residues. Looking up the rest from reference TRBV28 and TRBJ2-3 gives the full variable domain: DVKVTQSSRYLVKRTGEKVFLECVQDMDHENMFWYRQDPGLGLRLIYFSYDVKMKEKGDIPEGYSVSREKKERFSLILESASTNQTSMYLCASSSGTSGRTDTQYFGPGTRLTVL.

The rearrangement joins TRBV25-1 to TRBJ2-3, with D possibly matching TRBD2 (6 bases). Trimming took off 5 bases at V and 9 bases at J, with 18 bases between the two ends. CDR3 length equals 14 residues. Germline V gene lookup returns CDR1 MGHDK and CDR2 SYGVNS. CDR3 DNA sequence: TGTGCCAGCAGTAACCCCCGTGGGGACTTGACGCAGTATTTT. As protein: CASSNPRGDLTQYF.

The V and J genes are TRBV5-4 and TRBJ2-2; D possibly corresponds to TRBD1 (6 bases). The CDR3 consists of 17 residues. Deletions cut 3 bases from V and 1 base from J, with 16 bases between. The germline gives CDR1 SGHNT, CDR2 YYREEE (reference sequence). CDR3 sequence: CASSSGLGQLNTGELFF. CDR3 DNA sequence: TGTGCCAGCAGCTCCGGGCTCGGACAGTTGAACACCGGGGAGCTGTTTTTT.

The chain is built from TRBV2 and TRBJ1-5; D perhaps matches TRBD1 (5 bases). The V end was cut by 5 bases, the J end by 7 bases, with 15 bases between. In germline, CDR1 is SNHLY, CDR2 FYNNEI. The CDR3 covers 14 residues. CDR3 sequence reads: CASSSGGLEQPQHF. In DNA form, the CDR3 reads TGTGCCAGCAGTTCCGGGGGATTAGAACAGCCCCAGCATTTT.

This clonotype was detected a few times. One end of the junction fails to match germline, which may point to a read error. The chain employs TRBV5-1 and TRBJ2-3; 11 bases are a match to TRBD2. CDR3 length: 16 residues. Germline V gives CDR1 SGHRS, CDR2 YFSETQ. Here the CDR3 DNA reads TGCGCCAGCAGCTCTTCGACTAGCGGGGTCACAGACACGCAGTATTTT. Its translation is CASSSSTSGVTDTQYF.

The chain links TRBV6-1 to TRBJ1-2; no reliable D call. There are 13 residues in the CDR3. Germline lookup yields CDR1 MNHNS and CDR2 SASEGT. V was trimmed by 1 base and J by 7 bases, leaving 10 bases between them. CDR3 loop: CASSEEAGVGYTF. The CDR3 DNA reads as TGTGCCAGCAGTGAAGAAGCAGGTGTTGGCTACACCTTC.

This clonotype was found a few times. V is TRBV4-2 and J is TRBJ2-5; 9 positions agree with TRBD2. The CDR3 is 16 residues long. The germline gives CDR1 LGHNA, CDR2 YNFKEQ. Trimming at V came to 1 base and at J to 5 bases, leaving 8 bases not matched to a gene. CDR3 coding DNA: TGTGCCAGCAGCCAAGGTCTTAGCGGGAGTGTTGAGACCCAGTACTTC. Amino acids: CASSQGLSGSVETQYF.

The CDR3 sequence is CASSLSTTSAKNIQYF. The CDR3 bases are TGTGCCAGCAGCTTATCTACTACTTCAGCCAAAAACATTCAGTACTTC. V is TRBV7-8 and J is TRBJ2-4; D is unclear. Germline V lookup: CDR1 SGHVS, CDR2 FQNEAQ. The CDR3 is 16 amino acids. V gave up 2 bases and J gave up 0 bases, with 11 bases separating them.

The CDR3 loop is CAWGQVITDTQYF. The CDR3 DNA is TGCGCCTGGGGACAGGTGATAACAGATACGCAGTATTTT. This sequence joins TRBV5-1 and TRBJ2-3; 8 bases align to TRBD1. This CDR3 contains 13 residues. Looked up from germline, CDR1 is SGHRS and CDR2 is YFSETQ. J lost 3 bases, V lost 10 bases, and 7 bases had no gene match.

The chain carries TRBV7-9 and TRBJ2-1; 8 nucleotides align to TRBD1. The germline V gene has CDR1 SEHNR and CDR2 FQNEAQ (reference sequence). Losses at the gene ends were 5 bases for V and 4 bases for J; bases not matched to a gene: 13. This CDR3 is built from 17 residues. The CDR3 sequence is CASSVTGGTKRYNEQFF. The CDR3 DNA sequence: TGTGCCAGCAGCGTCACAGGGGGTACAAAGAGATACAATGAGCAGTTCTTC.

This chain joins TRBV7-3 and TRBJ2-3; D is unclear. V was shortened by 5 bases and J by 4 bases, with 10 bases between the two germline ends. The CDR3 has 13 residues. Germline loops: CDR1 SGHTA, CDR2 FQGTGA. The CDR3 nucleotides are TGTGCCAGCAGCCGAGATGGAGCAGATACGCAGTATTTT. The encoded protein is CASSRDGADTQYF.

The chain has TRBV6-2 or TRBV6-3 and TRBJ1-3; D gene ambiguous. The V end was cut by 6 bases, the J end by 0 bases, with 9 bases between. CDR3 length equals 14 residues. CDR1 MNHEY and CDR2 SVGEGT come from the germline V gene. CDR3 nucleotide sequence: TGTGCCAGCAGCCCCGCCGGCTCTGGAAACACCATATATTTT. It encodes CASSPAGSGNTIYF.

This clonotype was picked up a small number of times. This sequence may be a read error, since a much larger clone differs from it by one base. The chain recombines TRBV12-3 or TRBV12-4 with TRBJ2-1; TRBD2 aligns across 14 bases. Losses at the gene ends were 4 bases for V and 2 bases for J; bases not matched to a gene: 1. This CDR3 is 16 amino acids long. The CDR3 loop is CASSSGLAGAYNEQFF. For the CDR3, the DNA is TGTGCCAGCAGTTCGGGACTAGCGGGAGCCTACAATGAGCAGTTCTTC.

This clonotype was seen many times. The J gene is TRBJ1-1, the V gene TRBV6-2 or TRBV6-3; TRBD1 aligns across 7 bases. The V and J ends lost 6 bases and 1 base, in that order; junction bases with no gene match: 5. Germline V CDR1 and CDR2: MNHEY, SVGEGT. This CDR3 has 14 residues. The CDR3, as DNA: TGTGCCAGCAGATCGGGACAGAAGAACACTGAAGCTTTCTTT. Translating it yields CASRSGQKNTEAFF.

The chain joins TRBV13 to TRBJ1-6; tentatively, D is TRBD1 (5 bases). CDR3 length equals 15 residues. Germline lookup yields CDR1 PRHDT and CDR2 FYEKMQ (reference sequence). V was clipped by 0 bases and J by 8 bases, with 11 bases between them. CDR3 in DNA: TGTGCCAGCAGCTTAGGCTCGAGGGGTTATTCACCCCTCCACTTT. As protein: CASSLGSRGYSPLHF.

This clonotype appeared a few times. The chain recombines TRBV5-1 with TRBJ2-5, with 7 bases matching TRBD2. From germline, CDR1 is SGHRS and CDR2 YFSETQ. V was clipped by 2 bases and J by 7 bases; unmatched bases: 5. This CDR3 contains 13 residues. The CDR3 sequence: CASSFSSGGTQYF. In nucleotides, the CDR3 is TGCGCCAGCAGCTTCTCATCGGGGGGGACCCAGTACTTC.